Each of the 3 T cell receptor beta chains below was sequenced from the same sample in a study of T cell repertoires in aging, cancer and after chemotherapy. A mixed TRB-A/B primer pool amplified rearranged TRB by multiplex touch-down PCR. TCRdb redid the calling of the multiplex PCR reads with MiXCR, one entry per CDR3 protein. This table has several thousand distinct CDR3 sequences, roughly two fifths appearing once. TCR beta rearrangements were amplified from peripheral blood genomic DNA. The sample was blood. These receptor sequences come from a human donor in good health.

Concerning this clonotype itself: It is unclear where the CDR3 begins or ends on the DNA, so no DNA is shown, and the CDR3 is as TCRdb lists it. This rearrangement joins TRBV5-1 to TRBJ2-3; whether TRBD1, the table's D call, matches the DNA was not checked. The CDR3 spans 16 residues, counting both ends. Germline V gene sequence: CDR1 SGHRS, CDR2 YFSETQ. The CDR3 loop reads CASSFGTGSSTDTQYF.

The genes are TRBV19 and TRBJ2-5, with 7 bases identical to TRBD1. There are 15 residues in the CDR3. Germline values: CDR1 LNHDA, CDR2 SQIVND (reference sequence). The V and J ends lost 3 bases and 2 bases, in that order; junction bases with no gene match: 6. CDR3 nucleotide sequence: TGTGCCAGTAGTATCCAAGACAGGGCGCAAGAGACCCAGTACTTC. Translating gives CASSIQDRAQETQYF.

This chain links TRBV5-6 with TRBJ2-7; D call uncertain. CDR1 and CDR2 from the germline V gene are SGHDT and YYEEEE. Trimming shortened V by 0 bases and J by 6 bases, and 7 bases separated the two germline ends. The CDR3 loop spans 12 amino acids. DNA for the CDR3: TGTGCCAGCAGCTTGGCGGGCGGCGAGCAGTACTTC. Translation gives CASSLAGGEQYF.